Listed below are T cell receptor beta chains from one sample, sequenced in a study of T cells in localized non-small cell lung cancer. Generated by immunoSEQ multiplex PCR, the TCRdb table keeps only in-frame clones and is missing some. The sample records a few thousand clones, roughly 24% being singletons. Sequenced material: lung tumor tissue, taken before any cancer treatment. The source of these receptors is a man aged 35 to 70 with stage I lung adenocarcinoma. Each CDR3 is given with its conserved first and last residue. A D gene is named only where the DNA matches it firmly. Only part of the rows carry a size: once, few, many, or a class if the clone is expanded.

D gene	V gene	J gene	clone size	CDR3 protein	CDR3 DNA
NA	TRBV9	TRBJ2-3	NA	CASSRGTDTQYF	TGTGCCAGCAGTCGGGGGACAGATACGCAGTATTTT
NA	TRBV5-1	TRBJ1-1	few	CASSPGTGNTEAFF	TGCGCCAGCAGCCCTGGGACGGGGAACACTGAAGCTTTCTTT
NA	TRBV11-3	TRBJ2-1	NA	CASSLKAGSYNEQFF	TGTGCCAGCAGCTTAAAAGCGGGCTCCTACAATGAGCAGTTCTTC
TRBD2	TRBV11-3	TRBJ2-1	few	CASSLGLAGINEQFF	TGTGCCAGCAGCTTGGGCCTAGCGGGCATCAATGAGCAGTTCTTC
NA	TRBV15	TRBJ1-4	NA	CATSRGFKSTNEKLFF	TGTGCCACCAGCAGGGGATTTAAATCAACTAATGAAAAACTGTTTTTT
NA	TRBV30	TRBJ1-2	NA	CAWSALGYGYTF	TGTGCCTGGAGTGCTTTAGGCTATGGCTACACCTTC
NA	TRBV6-8	TRBJ2-3	medium-sized	CASSYVIGAPPDTQYF	TGTGCCAGCAGTTACGTGATAGGGGCCCCTCCAGATACGCAGTATTTT
TRBD2	TRBV4-1	TRBJ2-1	NA	CASSQVAGGITYNEQFF	TGCGCCAGCAGCCAAGTAGCGGGAGGGATTACCTACAATGAGCAGTTCTTC
NA	TRBV9	TRBJ2-3	NA	CASSVGISPVDTQYF	TGTGCCAGCAGCGTAGGTATAAGTCCCGTGGATACGCAGTATTTT
TRBD2	TRBV19	TRBJ2-2	NA	CASIPGTSENTGELFF	TGTGCCAGTATACCCGGGACTAGCGAGAACACCGGGGAGCTGTTTTTT
TRBD2	TRBV4-1	TRBJ2-1	few	CASSEGVGRGSYNEQFF	TGCGCCAGCAGCGAAGGAGTGGGGAGGGGCTCCTACAATGAGCAGTTCTTC
NA	TRBV5-1	TRBJ2-1	once	CASSSGLQYNEQFF	TGCGCCAGCAGCTCAGGCCTACAATACAATGAGCAGTTCTTC
TRBD1	TRBV29-1	TRBJ2-4	few	CSVGDRLPGIQYF	TGCAGCGTTGGGGACAGACTTCCGGGCATTCAGTACTTC
TRBD1	TRBV14	TRBJ1-2	NA	CASSSTGTGYGYTF	TGTGCCAGCAGCTCTACCGGGACAGGCTATGGCTACACCTTC
NA	TRBV6-4	TRBJ2-1	few	CASSYSDESDEQFF	TGTGCCAGCAGTTACTCGGACGAGAGCGATGAGCAGTTCTTC
NA	TRBV30	TRBJ1-5	few	CAWSVSPRQPQHF	TGTGCCTGGAGTGTTTCCCCCCGTCAGCCCCAGCATTTT
TRBD2	TRBV11-3	TRBJ2-3	few	CASSQTISFSGTSTDTQYF	TGTGCCAGCAGCCAGACCATATCCTTTAGCGGGACTAGCACAGATACGCAGTATTTT
TRBD1	TRBV29-1	TRBJ2-7	NA	CSVSRDRFSSYEQYF	TGCAGCGTGTCCCGGGACAGGTTTAGCTCCTACGAGCAGTACTTC
NA	TRBV28	TRBJ1-5	NA	CASTNQGLYQPQHF	TGTGCCAGCACCAATCAGGGGCTTTACCAGCCCCAGCATTTT
NA	TRBV6-8	TRBJ2-6	NA	CASRYTPSGANVLTF	TGTGCCAGCAGATACACGCCCTCTGGGGCCAACGTCCTGACTTTC